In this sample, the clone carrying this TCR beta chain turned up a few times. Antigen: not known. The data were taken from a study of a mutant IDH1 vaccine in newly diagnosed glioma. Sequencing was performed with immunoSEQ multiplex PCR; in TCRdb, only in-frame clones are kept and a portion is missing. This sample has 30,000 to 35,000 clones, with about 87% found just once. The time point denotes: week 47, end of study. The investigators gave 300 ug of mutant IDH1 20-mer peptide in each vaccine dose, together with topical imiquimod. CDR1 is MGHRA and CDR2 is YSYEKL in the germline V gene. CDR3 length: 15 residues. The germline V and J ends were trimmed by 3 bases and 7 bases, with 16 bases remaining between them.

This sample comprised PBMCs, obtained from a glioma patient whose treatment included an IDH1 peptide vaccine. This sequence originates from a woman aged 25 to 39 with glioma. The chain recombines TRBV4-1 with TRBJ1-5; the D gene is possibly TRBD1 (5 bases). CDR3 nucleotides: TGCGCCAGCAGCCACCCCGGGGGGGGGTTCCAGCCCCAGCATTTT. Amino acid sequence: CASSHPGGGFQPQHF.